Listed below are T cell receptor beta chains from one sample, sequenced in a study of T cells after somatic rescue of genetic block. The protocol was immunoSEQ multiplex PCR, while the TCRdb copy is restricted to in-frame clones and leaves out a portion. The data hold about 67,000 clones, with around 92% observed a single time. The specimen sequenced was peripheral blood mononuclear cells (PBMCs). The receptors stem from a man aged 35-49 years. Both conserved end residues are part of each CDR3. D genes are given only for firm matches. Clone size is stated in some rows and not others, as once, few, many or a class when expanded.

j_call | v_call | clone_size | d_call | cdr3_nt | cdr3_aa
TRBJ1-2 | TRBV4-3 | NA | NA | TGCGCCACCTCGGCGCTCTATGGCTACACCTTC | CATSALYGYTF
TRBJ2-7 | TRBV4-1 | NA | NA | TGCGCCAGCAGCCAAGATTCAGGGTTCTACGAGCAGTACTTC | CASSQDSGFYEQYF
TRBJ1-2 | TRBV5-6 | NA | NA | TGTGCCAGCAACGGAGGTTTAAGGAACTATGGCTACACCTTC | CASNGGLRNYGYTF
TRBJ1-2 | TRBV5-1 | NA | NA | TGCGCCAGCAGCTTGGGAGGCAGGGGCAATGGCTACACCTTC | CASSLGGRGNGYTF
TRBJ2-2 | TRBV5-1 | NA | TRBD2 | TGCGCCAGCAGCTTCACTAGCGGGAGGGCCGGGGAGCTGTTTTTT | CASSFTSGRAGELFF
TRBJ2-7 | TRBV2 | NA | NA | TGTGCCAGCAGTGACAGCGAGCAGTACTTC | CASSDSEQYF
TRBJ2-1 | TRBV15 | NA | TRBD1 | TGTGCCACCAGCAGAGACGGACAGGGGGCTTCTGAGCAGTTCTTC | CATSRDGQGASEQFF
TRBJ2-1 | TRBV27 | NA | NA | TGTGCCAGCAGTTCTGCTGGGCTGATCTCCTACAATGAGCAGTTCTTC | CASSSAGLISYNEQFF
TRBJ1-2 | TRBV4-1 | NA | NA | TGCGCCAGCAGCACGGGACCGAATGAGGGCTACACCTTC | CASSTGPNEGYTF
TRBJ2-5 | TRBV5-1 | NA | NA | TGCGCCAGCAGCTTGGGGGGGAACCAAGAGACCCAGTACTTC | CASSLGGNQETQYF
TRBJ1-1 | TRBV11-3 | NA | NA | TGTGCCAGCAGCCCGGGACCTCCGAACACTGAAGCTTTCTTT | CASSPGPPNTEAFF
TRBJ2-7 | TRBV6-5 | NA | TRBD2 | TGTGCCAGCAGTTACTCAGCGGGGGGGCCCCCGTACTTC | CASSYSAGGPPYF
TRBJ2-7 | TRBV28 | NA | NA | TGTGCCAGCAGTTTTGCTAGAGAGCAGTACTTC | CASSFAREQYF
TRBJ2-1 | TRBV7-9 | NA | NA | TGTGCCAGCAGCATCCCGACTAGCTCCTACAATGAGCAGTTCTTC | CASSIPTSSYNEQFF
TRBJ2-7 | TRBV27 | NA | TRBD1 | TGTGCCAGCAGTTTATCGGGACAGGGGGCGAGATACGAGCAGTACTTC | CASSLSGQGARYEQYF
TRBJ1-2 | TRBV5-4 | few | NA | TGTGCCAGCAGCTTGGCACAAGTCTATGGCTACACCTTC | CASSLAQVYGYTF
TRBJ2-7 | TRBV19 | NA | NA | TGTGCCAGTAGTATTGGCGGGTATACCTACGAGCAGTACTTC | CASSIGGYTYEQYF
TRBJ2-3 | TRBV5-5 | NA | TRBD2 | TGTGCCAGCAGCTTAGCCCCGACTAGCGGCACAGATACGCAGTATTTT | CASSLAPTSGTDTQYF
TRBJ1-5 | TRBV30 | NA | TRBD1 | TGTGCCTGGAGGGACAGGGTTGATCAGCCCCAGCATTTT | CAWRDRVDQPQHF
TRBJ2-2 | TRBV7-9 | NA | NA | TGTGCCAGCAGCTTAGTAGGGGCCGGGGAGCTGTTTTTT | CASSLVGAGELFF
TRBJ1-1 | TRBV30 | NA | NA | TGTGCCTGGAGTTTTGGTACACCAGAAGCTTTCTTT | CAWSFGTPEAFF
TRBJ1-1 | TRBV7-8 | NA | NA | TGTGCCAGCAGCCACACCTCGGGGGGCACGGCGAACACTGAAGCTTTCTTT | CASSHTSGGTANTEAFF
TRBJ2-2 | TRBV19 | NA | NA | TGTGCCACCGAAACCTGGCCGAACACCGGGGAGCTGTTTTTT | CATETWPNTGELFF
TRBJ1-4 | TRBV2 | NA | NA | TGTGCCAGGCGACAGGAAAATGAAAAACTGTTTTTT | CARRQENEKLFF
TRBJ1-2 | TRBV10-3 | few | NA | TGTGCCATCAGTGTCAGGTACGACTATGGCTACACCTTC | CAISVRYDYGYTF
TRBJ1-1 | TRBV4-2 | NA | NA | TGTGCCAGCAGCCAAGATGCAGGGAGCTTATCTGAAGCTTTCTTT | CASSQDAGSLSEAFF
TRBJ1-3 | TRBV19 | NA | NA | TGTGCCAGTAGTAATTCGCTGTTCTCTGGAAACACCATATATTTT | CASSNSLFSGNTIYF
TRBJ1-6 | TRBV2 | NA | NA | TGTGCCAGCGGGCAGGACTCTTCACCCCTCCACTTT | CASGQDSSPLHF
TRBJ2-7 | TRBV7-6 | NA | NA | TGTGCCAGCAGCTCCAATCGGGGGTACGAGCAGTACTTC | CASSSNRGYEQYF
TRBJ1-6 | TRBV14 | NA | NA | TGTGCCAGCAGCCAAGATCTTACCTTTTCACCCCTCCACTTT | CASSQDLTFSPLHF
TRBJ1-2 | TRBV28 | NA | NA | TGTGCCAGCAGTTTCTTGGCAAGGCCCCACCAAGCTAACTATGGCTACACCTTC | CASSFLARPHQANYGYTF
TRBJ2-5 | TRBV7-6 | NA | NA | TGTGCCAGCAGCTCTCAAGAGACCCAGTACTTC | CASSSQETQYF
TRBJ2-5 | TRBV9 | NA | NA | TGTGCCAGCAGCGTGAGCGGAGGGGGGGAGACCCAGTACTTC | CASSVSGGGETQYF
TRBJ2-5 | TRBV11-2 | NA | TRBD1 | TGTGCCAGCAGCACTAGGGGACAGGAGGGGACCCAGTACTTC | CASSTRGQEGTQYF
TRBJ2-7 | TRBV20-1 | NA | NA | TGCAGTGCTAGTTTAGAAGTCGAGCAGTACTTC | CSASLEVEQYF
TRBJ1-6 | TRBV5-4 | few | TRBD1 | TGTGCCAGCAGCTTGGGACAGGGGAATTCACCCCTCCACTTT | CASSLGQGNSPLHF
TRBJ2-7 | TRBV19 | NA | TRBD1 | TGTGCCAGTAGTCCGGGACAGGGACTTGGAGAGCAGTACTTC | CASSPGQGLGEQYF
TRBJ1-6 | TRBV2 | NA | NA | TGTGCCTCAGGCAGCTGGGGAAATTCACCCCTCCACTTT | CASGSWGNSPLHF
TRBJ2-3 | TRBV5-1 | NA | TRBD2 | TGCGCCAGCAGCTTGGGAGGTACTAGCGGGAGGGCCATGAATACGCAGTATTTT | CASSLGGTSGRAMNTQYF
TRBJ2-2 | TRBV5-5 | NA | NA | TGTGCCAGCAGCTTGTTCCAGGGAATCCTCTCGAACACCGGGGAGCTGTTTTTT | CASSLFQGILSNTGELFF
TRBJ2-1 | TRBV9 | NA | TRBD1 | TGTGCCAGCAGCGTACAGGTGGGCCTGGGGGACAGTCCGGACAATGAGCAGTTCTTC | CASSVQVGLGDSPDNEQFF
TRBJ1-1 | TRBV4-1 | NA | NA | TGCGCCAGCAGCCAAGATGGGCAGGGGTGGACTGAAGCTTTCTTT | CASSQDGQGWTEAFF
TRBJ2-7 | TRBV4-3 | NA | NA | TGCGCCAGCAGTCCAAGCGGGCTAGGCGCCGAGCAGTACTTC | CASSPSGLGAEQYF
TRBJ2-2 | TRBV7-2 | NA | NA | TGTGCCAGCAGCTTAGGGCTAGCTGCCAACACCGGGGAGCTGTTTTTT | CASSLGLAANTGELFF
TRBJ2-7 | TRBV27 | NA | NA | TGTGCCAGCAGTTTAGGGGCCAGAGGGGAGCAGTACTTC | CASSLGARGEQYF
TRBJ2-7 | TRBV5-1 | NA | NA | TGCGCCAGCATATCTAGGGACACATCCTACGAGCAGTACTTC | CASISRDTSYEQYF
TRBJ2-7 | TRBV19 | NA | NA | TGTGCCAGTGGGGGGGGACAGACCTACGAGCAGTACTTC | CASGGGQTYEQYF
TRBJ2-5 | TRBV19 | NA | TRBD2 | TGTGCCAGTAGTATTACTAGCGGGGGAGAGACCCAGTACTTC | CASSITSGGETQYF
TRBJ2-7 | TRBV11-2 | NA | NA | TGTGCCAGCAGCCCTATGGTTACAAGCTCCTACGAGCAGTACTTC | CASSPMVTSSYEQYF
TRBJ1-5 | TRBV5-5 | NA | TRBD1 | TGTGCCAGCAGCTTGGACAGGGGAAATCAGCCCCAGCATTTT | CASSLDRGNQPQHF
TRBJ2-1 | TRBV19 | NA | NA | TGTGCCAGTAACCAGGCACGTAGTTCCTACAATGAGCAGTTCTTC | CASNQARSSYNEQFF
TRBJ2-1 | TRBV5-5 | NA | NA | TGTGCCAGCAGCTTGGGACCTGCCTACAATGAGCAGTTCTTC | CASSLGPAYNEQFF
TRBJ2-4 | TRBV18 | NA | TRBD2 | TGTGCCAGCTCACCCCCTAGCGGGGGCGCCAAAAACATTCAGTACTTC | CASSPPSGGAKNIQYF
TRBJ1-4 | TRBV5-6 | few | NA | TGTGCCAGCAGCGGTCGCAGGACAGCCGGGAATGAAAAACTGTTTTTT | CASSGRRTAGNEKLFF
TRBJ2-3 | TRBV18 | once | TRBD1 | TGTGCCAGCTCACTCCGACAGGGGGCTGGAGATACGCAGTATTTT | CASSLRQGAGDTQYF